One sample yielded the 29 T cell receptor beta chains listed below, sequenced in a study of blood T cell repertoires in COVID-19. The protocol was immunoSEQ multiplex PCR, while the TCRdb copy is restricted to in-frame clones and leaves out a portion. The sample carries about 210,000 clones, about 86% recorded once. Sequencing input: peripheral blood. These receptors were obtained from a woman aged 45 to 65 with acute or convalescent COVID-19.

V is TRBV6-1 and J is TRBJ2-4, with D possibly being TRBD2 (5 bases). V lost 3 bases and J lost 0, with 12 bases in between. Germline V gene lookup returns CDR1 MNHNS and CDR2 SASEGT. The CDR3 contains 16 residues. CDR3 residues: CASSETGNLAKNIQYF. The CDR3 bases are TGTGCCAGCAGTGAGACGGGGAACCTAGCCAAAAACATTCAGTACTTC.

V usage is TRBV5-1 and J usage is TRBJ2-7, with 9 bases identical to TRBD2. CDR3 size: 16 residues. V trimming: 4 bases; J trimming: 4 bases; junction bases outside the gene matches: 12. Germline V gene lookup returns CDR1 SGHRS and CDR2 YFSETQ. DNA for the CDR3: TGCGCCAGCAGCGCACTAGCGGGTTCCCCTGGGTACGAGCAGTACTTC. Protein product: CASSALAGSPGYEQYF. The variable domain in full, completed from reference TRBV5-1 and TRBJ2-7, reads KAGVTQTPRYLIKTRGQQVTLSCSPISGHRSVSWYQQTPGQGLQFLFEYFSETQRNKGNFPGRFSGRQFSNSRSEMNVSTLELGDSALYLCASSALAGSPGYEQYFGPGTRLTVT.

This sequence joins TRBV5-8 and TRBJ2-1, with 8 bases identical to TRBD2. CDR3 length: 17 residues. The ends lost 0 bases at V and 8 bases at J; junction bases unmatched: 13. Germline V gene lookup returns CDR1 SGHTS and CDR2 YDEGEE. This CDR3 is CASSLAYRRREDYEQFF. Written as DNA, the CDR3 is TGTGCCAGCAGCTTGGCCTATCGGCGGCGGGAGGACTATGAGCAGTTCTTC.

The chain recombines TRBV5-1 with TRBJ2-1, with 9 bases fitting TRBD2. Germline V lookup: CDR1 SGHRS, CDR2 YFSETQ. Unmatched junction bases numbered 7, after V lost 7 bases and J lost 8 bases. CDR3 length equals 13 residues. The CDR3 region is CASAGGGFDEQFF. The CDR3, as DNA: TGCGCCAGCGCGGGAGGGGGGTTTGATGAGCAGTTCTTC.

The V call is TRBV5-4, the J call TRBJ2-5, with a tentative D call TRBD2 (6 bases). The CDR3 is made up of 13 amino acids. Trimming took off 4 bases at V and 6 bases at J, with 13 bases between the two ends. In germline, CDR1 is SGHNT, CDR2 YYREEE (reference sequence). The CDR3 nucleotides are TGTGCCAGCAGCCCTGGGACTTTAAAGACCCAGTACTTC. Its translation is CASSPGTLKTQYF.

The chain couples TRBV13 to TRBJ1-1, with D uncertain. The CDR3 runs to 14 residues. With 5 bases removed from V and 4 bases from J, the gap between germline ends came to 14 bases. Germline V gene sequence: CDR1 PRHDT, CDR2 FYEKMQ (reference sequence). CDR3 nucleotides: TGTGCCAGCAGCAGCATCCCCTTTGGCACTGAAGCTTTCTTT. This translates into CASSSIPFGTEAFF. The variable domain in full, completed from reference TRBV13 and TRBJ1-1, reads AAGVIQSPRHLIKEKRETATLKCYPIPRHDTVYWYQQGPGQDPQFLISFYEKMQSDKGSIPDRFSAQQFSDYHSELNMSSLELGDSALYFCASSSIPFGTEAFFGQGTRLTVV.

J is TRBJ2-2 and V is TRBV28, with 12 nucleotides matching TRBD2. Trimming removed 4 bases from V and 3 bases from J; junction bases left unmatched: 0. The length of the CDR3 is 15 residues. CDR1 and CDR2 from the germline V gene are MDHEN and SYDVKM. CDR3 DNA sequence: TGTGCCAGCAGTTCTAGCGGGAGGGACACCGGGGAGCTGTTTTTT. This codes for CASSSSGRDTGELFF.

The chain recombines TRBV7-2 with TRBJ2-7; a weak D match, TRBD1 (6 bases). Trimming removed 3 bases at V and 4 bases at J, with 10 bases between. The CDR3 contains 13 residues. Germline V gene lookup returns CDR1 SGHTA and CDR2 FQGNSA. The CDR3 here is CASSFQGQYEQYF. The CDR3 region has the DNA TGTGCCAGCAGCTTTCAGGGGCAGTACGAGCAGTACTTC.

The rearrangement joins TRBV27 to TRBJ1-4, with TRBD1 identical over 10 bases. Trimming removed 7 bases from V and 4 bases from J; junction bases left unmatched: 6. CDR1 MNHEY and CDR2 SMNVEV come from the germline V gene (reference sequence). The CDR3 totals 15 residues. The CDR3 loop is CASKDRDRGNEKLFF. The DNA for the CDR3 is TGTGCCAGCAAGGACAGGGACAGGGGTAATGAAAAACTGTTTTTT.

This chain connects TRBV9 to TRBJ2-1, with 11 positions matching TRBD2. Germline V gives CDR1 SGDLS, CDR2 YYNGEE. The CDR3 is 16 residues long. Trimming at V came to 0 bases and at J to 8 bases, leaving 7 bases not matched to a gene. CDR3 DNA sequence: TGTGCCAGCAGCGTAGTGACTAGCGGGATTCTGCATGAGCAGTTCTTC. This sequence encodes CASSVVTSGILHEQFF.

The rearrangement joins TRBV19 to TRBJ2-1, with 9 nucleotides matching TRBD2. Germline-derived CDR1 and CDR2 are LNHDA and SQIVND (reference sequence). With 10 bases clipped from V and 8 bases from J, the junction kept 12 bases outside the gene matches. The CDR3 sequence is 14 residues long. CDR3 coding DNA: TGTGCCACGAAGGGGCTAGCGGGGCGGGATGAGCAGTTCTTC. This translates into CATKGLAGRDEQFF. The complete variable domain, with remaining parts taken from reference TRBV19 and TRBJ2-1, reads DGGITQSPKYLFRKEGQNVTLSCEQNLNHDAMYWYRQDPGQGLRLIYYSQIVNDFQKGDIAEGYSVSREKKESFPLTVTSAQKNPTAFYLCATKGLAGRDEQFFGPGTRLTVL.

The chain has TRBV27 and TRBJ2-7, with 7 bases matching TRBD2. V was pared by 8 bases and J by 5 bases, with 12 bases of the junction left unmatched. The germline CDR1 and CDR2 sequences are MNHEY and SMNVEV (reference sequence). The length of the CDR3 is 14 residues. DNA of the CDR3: TGTGCCAGCCCTAGGGCGGGAGACGGGAACGAGCAGTACTTC. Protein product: CASPRAGDGNEQYF.

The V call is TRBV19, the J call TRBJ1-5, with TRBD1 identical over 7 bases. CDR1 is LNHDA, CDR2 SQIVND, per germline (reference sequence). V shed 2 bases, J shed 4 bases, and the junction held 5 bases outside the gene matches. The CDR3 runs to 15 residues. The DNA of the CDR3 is TGTGCCAGTAGTATAATGGCAGGGGGGAATCAGCCCCAGCATTTT. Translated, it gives CASSIMAGGNQPQHF. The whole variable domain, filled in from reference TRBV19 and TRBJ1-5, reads DGGITQSPKYLFRKEGQNVTLSCEQNLNHDAMYWYRQDPGQGLRLIYYSQIVNDFQKGDIAEGYSVSREKKESFPLTVTSAQKNPTAFYLCASSIMAGGNQPQHFGDGTRLSIL.

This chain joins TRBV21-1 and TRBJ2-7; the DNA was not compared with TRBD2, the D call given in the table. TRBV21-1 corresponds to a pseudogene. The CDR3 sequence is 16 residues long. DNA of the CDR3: TGTGCCAGCAGCAAACCCACCCCCTTACTTTCCTACGAGCAGTACTTC. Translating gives CASSKPTPLLSYEQYF.

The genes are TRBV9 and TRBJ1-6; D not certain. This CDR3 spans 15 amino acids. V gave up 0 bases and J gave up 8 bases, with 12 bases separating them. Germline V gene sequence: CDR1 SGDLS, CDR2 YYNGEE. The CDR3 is CASSVGGSGYSPLHF. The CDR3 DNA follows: TGTGCCAGCAGCGTAGGCGGGTCAGGTTATTCACCCCTCCACTTT.

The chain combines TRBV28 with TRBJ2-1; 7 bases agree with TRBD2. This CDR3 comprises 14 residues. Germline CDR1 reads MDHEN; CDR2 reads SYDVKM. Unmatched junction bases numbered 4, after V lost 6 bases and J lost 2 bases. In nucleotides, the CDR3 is TGTGCCAGCAGCCTAGCGGCACCCTACAATGAGCAGTTCTTC. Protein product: CASSLAAPYNEQFF.

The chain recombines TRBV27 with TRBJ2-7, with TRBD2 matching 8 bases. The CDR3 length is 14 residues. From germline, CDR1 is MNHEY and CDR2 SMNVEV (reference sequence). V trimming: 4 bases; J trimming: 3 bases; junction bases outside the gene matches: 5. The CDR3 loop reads CASSWERESYEQYF. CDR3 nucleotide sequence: TGTGCCAGCAGTTGGGAGCGGGAGAGCTACGAGCAGTACTTC.

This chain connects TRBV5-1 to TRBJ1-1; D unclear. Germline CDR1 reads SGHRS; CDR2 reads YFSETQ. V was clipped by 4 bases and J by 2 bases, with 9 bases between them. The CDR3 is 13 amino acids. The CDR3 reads CASSPGGNTEAFF. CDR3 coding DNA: TGCGCCAGCAGCCCTGGAGGTAACACTGAAGCTTTCTTT.

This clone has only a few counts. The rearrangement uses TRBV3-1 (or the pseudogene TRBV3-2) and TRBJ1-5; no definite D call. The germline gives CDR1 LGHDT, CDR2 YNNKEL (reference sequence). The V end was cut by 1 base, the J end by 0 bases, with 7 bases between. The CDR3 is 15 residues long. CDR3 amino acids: CASSQGRNSNQPQHF. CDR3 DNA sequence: TGTGCCAGCAGCCAAGGGCGGAATAGCAATCAGCCCCAGCATTTT.

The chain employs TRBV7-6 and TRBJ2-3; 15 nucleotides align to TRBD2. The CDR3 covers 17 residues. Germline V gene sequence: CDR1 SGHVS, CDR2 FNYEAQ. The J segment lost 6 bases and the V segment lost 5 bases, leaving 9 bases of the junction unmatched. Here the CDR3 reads CASSRLRTSGRDDTQYF. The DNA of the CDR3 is TGTGCCAGCAGCCGGCTGAGGACTAGCGGGAGGGACGATACGCAGTATTTT.

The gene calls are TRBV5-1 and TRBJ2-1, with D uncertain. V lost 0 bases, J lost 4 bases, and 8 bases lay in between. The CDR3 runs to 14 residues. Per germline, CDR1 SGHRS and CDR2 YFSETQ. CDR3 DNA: TGCGCCAGCAGCTTGGAACAGAATTACAATGAGCAGTTCTTC. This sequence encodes CASSLEQNYNEQFF.

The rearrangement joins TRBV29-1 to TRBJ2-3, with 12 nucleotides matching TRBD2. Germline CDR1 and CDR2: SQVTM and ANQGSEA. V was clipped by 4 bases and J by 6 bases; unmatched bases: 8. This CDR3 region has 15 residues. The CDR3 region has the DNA TGCAGCGTTGGGACTAGCGGGATGATATGGGATACGCAGTATTTT. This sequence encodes CSVGTSGMIWDTQYF.

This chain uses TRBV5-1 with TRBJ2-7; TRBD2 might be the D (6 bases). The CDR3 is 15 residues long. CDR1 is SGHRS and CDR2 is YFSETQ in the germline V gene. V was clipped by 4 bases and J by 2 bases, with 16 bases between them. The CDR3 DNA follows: TGCGCCAGCAGCAGTCGGGACGGGGGTGCCTACGAGCAGTACTTC. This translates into CASSSRDGGAYEQYF.

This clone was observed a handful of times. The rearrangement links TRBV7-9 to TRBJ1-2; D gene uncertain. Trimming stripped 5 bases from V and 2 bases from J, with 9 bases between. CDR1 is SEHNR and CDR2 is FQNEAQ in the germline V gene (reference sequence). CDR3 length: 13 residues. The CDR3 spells CASSLPENYGYTF. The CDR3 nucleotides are TGTGCCAGCAGCCTCCCCGAGAACTATGGCTACACCTTC.

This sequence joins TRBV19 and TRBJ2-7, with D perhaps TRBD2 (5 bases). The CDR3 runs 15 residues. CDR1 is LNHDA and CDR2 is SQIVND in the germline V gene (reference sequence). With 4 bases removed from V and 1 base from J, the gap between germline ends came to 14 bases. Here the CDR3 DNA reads TGTGCCAGTAGTACCTCCCATTCGGGGTCCTACGAGCAGTACTTC. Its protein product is CASSTSHSGSYEQYF.

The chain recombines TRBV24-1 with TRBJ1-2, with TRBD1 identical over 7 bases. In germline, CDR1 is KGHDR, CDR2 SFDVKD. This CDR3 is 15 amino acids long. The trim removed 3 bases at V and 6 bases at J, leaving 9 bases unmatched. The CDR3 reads CATSDPREGADGYTF. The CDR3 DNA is TGTGCCACCAGTGATCCCCGGGAGGGGGCGGATGGCTACACCTTC.

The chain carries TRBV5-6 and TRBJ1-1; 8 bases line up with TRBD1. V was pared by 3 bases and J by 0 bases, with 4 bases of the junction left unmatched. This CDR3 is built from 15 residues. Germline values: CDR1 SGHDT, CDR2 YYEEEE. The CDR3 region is CASSWGTGMNTEAFF. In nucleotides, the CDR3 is TGTGCCAGCAGCTGGGGGACAGGTATGAACACTGAAGCTTTCTTT.

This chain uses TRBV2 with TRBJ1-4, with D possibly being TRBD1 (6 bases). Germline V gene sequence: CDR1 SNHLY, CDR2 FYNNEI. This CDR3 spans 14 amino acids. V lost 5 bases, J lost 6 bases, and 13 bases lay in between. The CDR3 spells CASSPGAGDEKLFF. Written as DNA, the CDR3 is TGTGCCAGCAGTCCAGGGGCGGGCGATGAAAAACTGTTTTTT.

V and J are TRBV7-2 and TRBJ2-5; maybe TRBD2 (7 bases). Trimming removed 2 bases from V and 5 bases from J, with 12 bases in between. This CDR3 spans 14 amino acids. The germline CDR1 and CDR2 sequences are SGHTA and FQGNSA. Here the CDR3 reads CASSLMGGGETQYF. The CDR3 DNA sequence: TGTGCCAGCAGCTTAATGGGAGGGGGGGAGACCCAGTACTTC.